This TCR beta chain was identified in a study of sequential checkpoint blockade in melanoma. In the study overall: TCRbeta immunosequencing was performed on DNA from roughly 99 pretreatment melanoma tumor samples.

Trimming took 2 bases from V and 3 from J, leaving 14 bases between them. Germline V gene data show CDR1 as KGHSH and CDR2 as LQKENI. This CDR3 comprises 16 residues. Treatment specified: randomized to nivolumab then ipilimumab (arm A) or the reverse (arm B). The table came from immunoSEQ multiplex PCR; TCRdb's copy has only in-frame clones and leaves some out. Of about 19,000 clones listed, 60% to 75% are singletons. The sequence was collected from a human donor with melanoma. V gene TRBV18 combines with J gene TRBJ2-1, with no clear D. The sample here was tumor tissue (inferred from file names), taken from a patient given nivolumab and ipilimumab in sequence. The CDR3 bases are TGTGCCAGCTCACCAGCGATGCTGCCGATCTACAATGAGCAGTTCTTC. Residues: CASSPAMLPIYNEQFF. Combining the CDR3 with reference TRBV18 and TRBJ2-1 gives the whole variable domain NAGVMQNPRHLVRRRGQEARLRCSPMKGHSHVYWYRQLPEEGLKFMVYLQKENIIDESGMPKERFSAEFPKEGPSILRIQQVVRGDSAAYFCASSPAMLPIYNEQFFGPGTRLTVL.